This passage covers 23 T cell receptor beta chains from one sample sequenced in a study of cytomegalovirus exposure and HLA in healthy donors. PCR involved 60 Vbeta and 13 Jbeta primers. Some clones are missing from TCRdb's copy, which holds only in-frame ones; the method was immunoSEQ multiplex PCR. The sample includes about 120,000 clones, roughly 79% seen only once; the top ten take roughly 2.2%. The sequencing sample was made of PBMCs. Source of these receptors: a woman between 40 and 55 years old in good health and CMV-seronegative.

The V gene is TRBV28, the J gene TRBJ1-1; the D is unclear. CDR1 and CDR2 (germline): MDHEN, SYDVKM. Trimming left V 4 bases short and J 3 bases short, with 15 bases between. This CDR3 spans 15 amino acids. The CDR3 loop is CASSSAFKTDTEAFF. Written as DNA, the CDR3 is TGTGCCAGCAGTTCCGCCTTTAAGACTGACACTGAAGCTTTCTTT.

CDR3 coding DNA: TGTGCCAGCAGTGAAGAGGGCGGGGGCACAGATACGCAGTATTTT. It specifies CASSEEGGGTDTQYF. The V call is TRBV2, the J call TRBJ2-3; D perhaps matches TRBD2 (6 bases). V lost 1 base to trimming and J lost 1 base, with 9 bases between them. Per germline, CDR1 SNHLY and CDR2 FYNNEI. This CDR3 region has 15 residues.

This clone came up a few times. The rearrangement links TRBV9 to TRBJ1-2; D might be TRBD1 (5 bases). Germline lookup yields CDR1 SGDLS and CDR2 YYNGEE. This CDR3 is built from 15 residues. The ends were cut back, 0 bases at V and 7 bases at J, with 16 bases in the middle. This CDR3 reads CASSVEGQPTGGYTF. The CDR3 nucleotides are TGTGCCAGCAGCGTAGAAGGACAACCAACGGGTGGCTACACCTTC.

The chain couples TRBV5-6 to TRBJ1-2, with no clear D. Germline-derived CDR1 and CDR2 are SGHDT and YYEEEE. V dropped 4 bases and J dropped 8 bases, with 15 bases sitting between them. The CDR3 length is 13 residues. The CDR3 DNA follows: TGTGCCAGCAGCCCATACAAGGGAGGAGGCTACACCTTC. Its translation is CASSPYKGGGYTF.

The V and J genes are TRBV10-3 and TRBJ2-5; 8 positions match TRBD1. This CDR3 region has 13 residues. Trimming at V came to 6 bases and at J to 4 bases, leaving 4 bases not matched to a gene. CDR1 and CDR2 from the germline V gene are ENHRY and SYGVKD. CDR3 in amino acids: CAIRGGQGETQYF. The CDR3 coding sequence is TGTGCCATCAGGGGAGGACAGGGAGAGACCCAGTACTTC.

CDR3 nucleotides: TGTGCCTGGAGTGCCACTCGGCGGGGGAACTATGGCTACACCTTC. This codes for CAWSATRRGNYGYTF. V gene TRBV30 combines with J gene TRBJ1-2, with D perhaps matching TRBD1 (5 bases). The germline V and J ends were trimmed by 1 base and 2 bases, with 14 bases remaining between them. Per the germline V gene, CDR1 is GTSNPN and CDR2 is SVGIG (reference sequence). The CDR3 has 15 residues.

The chain uses TRBV27 and TRBJ2-3; 7 bases line up with TRBD1. The V gene's germline CDR1 is MNHEY and CDR2 SMNVEV (reference sequence). Trimming at V came to 6 bases and at J to 1 base, leaving 7 bases not matched to a gene. The CDR3 has 15 residues. The CDR3 region is CASRDGQARTDTQYF. DNA for the CDR3: TGTGCCAGCAGAGACGGACAGGCCCGCACAGATACGCAGTATTTT.

In this sample, this clone turned up once. This rearrangement joins TRBV7-9 to TRBJ2-5, with TRBD1 identical over 7 bases. TRBJ2-7 matches the DNA end more closely, so the J call is doubtful. Germline V gene data show CDR1 as SEHNR and CDR2 as FQNEAQ (reference sequence). This CDR3 is 14 amino acids long. CDR3 nucleotide sequence: TGTGCCAGCACCCTTGGGACAGATTCCTACGAGCAGTACTTC. Its protein product is CASTLGTDSYEQYF.

This chain uses TRBV4-2 with TRBJ1-2; D uncertain. Looked up from germline, CDR1 is LGHNA and CDR2 is YNFKEQ. The CDR3 runs 15 residues. Trimming pared 0 bases from V and 0 bases from J, leaving 8 bases between. The CDR3 here is CASSQDPAANYGYTF. For the CDR3, the DNA is TGTGCCAGCAGCCAAGATCCGGCGGCTAACTATGGCTACACCTTC.

The rearrangement joins TRBV7-9 to TRBJ2-3; TRBD2 matches at 7 bases. The germline V gene has CDR1 SEHNR and CDR2 FQNEAQ (reference sequence). The V segment lost 4 bases and the J segment 1 base; nucleotides outside the gene matches: 8. There are 16 residues in the CDR3. The CDR3 DNA is TGTGCCAGCAGCTCTTCAACTAGCGAAGGCACAGATACGCAGTATTTT. Its protein product is CASSSSTSEGTDTQYF.

The V gene is TRBV19, the J gene TRBJ1-1; 10 nucleotides match TRBD1. This CDR3 has 16 residues. The V and J ends lost 5 bases and 1 base, in that order; junction bases with no gene match: 7. Looked up from germline, CDR1 is LNHDA and CDR2 is SQIVND (reference sequence). As DNA, the CDR3 is TGTGCCAGTAGTCTGGAGACAGGGGGCGCGAACACTGAAGCTTTCTTT. Amino acid sequence: CASSLETGGANTEAFF.

The V and J genes are TRBV7-3 and TRBJ1-2, with D perhaps matching TRBD1 (6 bases). Per germline, CDR1 SGHTA and CDR2 FQGTGA. This CDR3 contains 15 residues. V was shortened by 1 base and J by 7 bases, with 16 bases between the two germline ends. The CDR3 DNA reads TGTGCCAGCAGCTTAATGGGGCAGGGGCAAGGTGGCTACACCTTC. Its translation: CASSLMGQGQGGYTF.

The chain combines TRBV29-1 with TRBJ1-1; unclear D gene. The germline V gene encodes CDR1 SQVTM and CDR2 ANQGSEA. The CDR3 is made up of 13 amino acids. The V and J ends lost 4 bases and 0 bases respectively, with 9 bases between them. CDR3 residues: CSVASSVNTEAFF. The DNA for the CDR3 is TGCAGCGTTGCGAGTTCGGTGAACACTGAAGCTTTCTTT. Variable domain in full (rest from reference TRBV29-1 and TRBJ1-1): SAVISQKPSRDICQRGTSLTIQCQVDSQVTMMFWYRQQPGQSLTLIATANQGSEATYESGFVIDKFPISRPNLTFSTLTVSNMSPEDSSIYLCSVASSVNTEAFFGQGTRLTVV.

The gene calls are TRBV4-1 and TRBJ1-4; possible D gene TRBD1, 5 bases. This CDR3 spans 15 amino acids. V was trimmed by 8 bases and J by 1 base, leaving 14 bases between them. Germline CDR1 is MGHRA and CDR2 is YSYEKL. The DNA for the CDR3 is TGCGCCAGCTCTGACGGCGGGGGAACTAATGAAAAACTGTTTTTT. The encoded protein is CASSDGGGTNEKLFF.

This clone was seen a handful of times. At one boundary the junction diverges from the germline segment, which might be a read error. This sequence joins TRBV5-1 and TRBJ1-1; TRBD1 matches 7 bases. The CDR3 consists of 12 residues. Germline CDR1 is SGHRS and CDR2 is YFSETQ. The CDR3 protein is CASSPGTDEAFF. In nucleotides, the CDR3 is TGTGCCAGCAGCCCCGGGACAGACGAAGCTTTCTTT.

The gene calls are TRBV10-3 and TRBJ2-3, with a possible D match to TRBD2 (6 bases). This CDR3 has 15 residues. Germline V CDR1 and CDR2: ENHRY, SYGVKD. V dropped 3 bases and J dropped 6 bases, with 16 bases sitting between them. The DNA of the CDR3 is TGTGCCATCAGTGACAAGCGGAGGGTAGGGGATACGCAGTATTTT. Translated: CAISDKRRVGDTQYF.

This chain uses TRBV7-9 with TRBJ1-5, with 7 bases identical to TRBD1. This CDR3 region has 14 residues. Unmatched junction bases numbered 5, after V lost 4 bases and J lost 5 bases. The V gene's germline CDR1 is SEHNR and CDR2 FQNEAQ (reference sequence). CDR3 sequence (DNA): TGTGCCAGCAGCTCCGACAGGGATTATCAGCCCCAGCATTTT. Its protein is CASSSDRDYQPQHF.

The J gene is TRBJ2-6, the V gene TRBV18; TRBD1 might be the D (6 bases). Germline V gene sequence: CDR1 KGHSH, CDR2 LQKENI. Between the trimmed V and J ends, which lost 8 bases and 2 bases, there was a span of 10 bases. The CDR3 has 14 residues. The CDR3 protein is CASHRVPGANVLTF. The CDR3 DNA sequence: TGTGCCAGCCACAGGGTACCTGGGGCCAACGTCCTGACTTTC. Supplemented by reference TRBV18 and TRBJ2-6, the full variable domain reads NAGVMQNPRHLVRRRGQEARLRCSPMKGHSHVYWYRQLPEEGLKFMVYLQKENIIDESGMPKERFSAEFPKEGPSILRIQQVVRGDSAAYFCASHRVPGANVLTFGAGSRLTVL.

DNA for the CDR3: TGTGCCAGCAGCCACCGGACAGGGGGTGGCTACACCTTC. Translation gives CASSHRTGGGYTF. V usage is TRBV7-8 and J usage is TRBJ1-2; 10 nucleotides line up with TRBD1. V shed 5 bases, J shed 7 bases, and the junction held 4 bases outside the gene matches. The CDR3 sequence is 13 residues long. Per the germline V gene, CDR1 is SGHVS and CDR2 is FQNEAQ.

This rearrangement joins TRBV11-3 to TRBJ1-1; no clear D. This CDR3 has 16 residues. Trimming shortened V by 1 base and J by 2 bases, and 14 bases separated the two germline ends. Germline V gene data show CDR1 as SGHNT and CDR2 as YENEEA. CDR3 coding DNA: TGTGCCAGCAGCTTAGGGCCAGGAGGGATTAACACTGAAGCTTTCTTT. Protein product: CASSLGPGGINTEAFF.

The rearrangement joins TRBV19 to TRBJ1-5; possible D gene TRBD1, 5 bases. The V end lost 2 bases, the J end lost 7 bases, and 15 bases lay between the germline ends. The CDR3 extends over 15 amino acids. From germline, CDR1 is LNHDA and CDR2 SQIVND (reference sequence). CDR3 amino acids: CASSILLQGPQPQHF. In DNA, the CDR3 is TGTGCCAGTAGTATACTCCTCCAGGGTCCCCAGCCCCAGCATTTT.

This chain connects TRBV2 to TRBJ2-1, with 12 bases that match TRBD2. This CDR3 contains 17 residues. Germline values: CDR1 SNHLY, CDR2 FYNNEI. V was clipped by 0 bases and J by 8 bases; unmatched bases: 8. CDR3 amino acids: CASSEAQLAGGIDEQFF. The CDR3 nucleotides are TGTGCCAGCAGTGAAGCTCAGCTAGCGGGAGGGATCGATGAGCAGTTCTTC.

CDR3 DNA sequence: TGTGCCAGCAGTTTAGCAGGTACTGGGTATGGCTACACCTTC. It codes for CASSLAGTGYGYTF. The V and J genes are TRBV28 and TRBJ1-2; D gene ambiguous. Trimming pared 2 bases from V and 5 bases from J, leaving 12 bases between. Germline CDR1 is MDHEN and CDR2 is SYDVKM. The CDR3 spans 14 residues.